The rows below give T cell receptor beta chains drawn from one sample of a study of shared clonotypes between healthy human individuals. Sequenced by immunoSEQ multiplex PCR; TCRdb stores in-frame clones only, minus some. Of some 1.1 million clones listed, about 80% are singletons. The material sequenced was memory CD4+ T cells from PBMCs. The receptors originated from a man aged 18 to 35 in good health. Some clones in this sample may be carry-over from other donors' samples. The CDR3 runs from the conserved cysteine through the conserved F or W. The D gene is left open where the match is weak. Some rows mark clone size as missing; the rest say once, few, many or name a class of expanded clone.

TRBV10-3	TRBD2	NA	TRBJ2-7	TGTGCCATCAGGACCGGGACTAGCGAAAGATACGAGCAGTACTTC	CAIRTGTSERYEQYF
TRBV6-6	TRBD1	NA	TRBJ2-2	TGTGCCAGCAGTACAGGGGGCCGGACCGGGGAGCTGTTTTTT	CASSTGGRTGELFF
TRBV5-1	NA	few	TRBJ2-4	TGCGCCAGCAGCTTGGAAGTTGGCAACAAAAACATTCAGTACTTC	CASSLEVGNKNIQYF
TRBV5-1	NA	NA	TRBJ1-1	TGCGCCAGCAGCTTACAGGGTCGGTACTCTGAAGCTTTCTTT	CASSLQGRYSEAFF
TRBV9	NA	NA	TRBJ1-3	TGTGCCAGCAGCGGATTTTCAGGGGAGGGTGGAAACACCATATATTTT	CASSGFSGEGGNTIYF
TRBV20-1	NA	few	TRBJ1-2	TGCAGTGCTAGAGTTAACTATGGCTACACCTTC	CSARVNYGYTF
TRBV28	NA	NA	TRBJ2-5	TGTGCCAGCAGTCCCGGGCGGGAAGAGACCCAGTACTTC	CASSPGREETQYF
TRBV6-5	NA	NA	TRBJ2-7	TGTGCCAGCAGTTCCGGGCGAGGCTCCTACGAGCAGTACTTC	CASSSGRGSYEQYF
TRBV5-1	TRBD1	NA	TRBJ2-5	TGCGCCAGCAGCTTCGGGGAAGGCAGGGGGCGCCGGGAGACCCAGTACTTC	CASSFGEGRGRRETQYF
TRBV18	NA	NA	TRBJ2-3	TGTGCCAGCTCGCCCAGCGGGAGCACAGATACGCAGTATTTT	CASSPSGSTDTQYF
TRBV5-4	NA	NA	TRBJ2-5	TGTGCCAGCAGCTTGGTGGCGGCTGGGGGGGAGACCCAGTACTTC	CASSLVAAGGETQYF
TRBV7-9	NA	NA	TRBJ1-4	TGTGCCAGCAGCTACAGACACGGCGGAGGAGAAAAACTGTTTTTT	CASSYRHGGGEKLFF
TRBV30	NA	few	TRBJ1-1	TGTGCCTGGAGTGGACCTACGAACACTGAAGCTTTCTTT	CAWSGPTNTEAFF
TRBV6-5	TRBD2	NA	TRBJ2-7	TGTGCCAGCAGACCCGGACTAGCGGGATCCTACGAGCAGTACTTC	CASRPGLAGSYEQYF
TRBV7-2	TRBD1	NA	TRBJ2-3	TGTGCCAGCAGCCTTTACGGACAGGGGATCGATACGCAGTATTTT	CASSLYGQGIDTQYF
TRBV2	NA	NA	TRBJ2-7	TGTGCCAGCAGTGAACGGGGACCCTCATCGCCGTCGGAGCAGCAGTACTTC	CASSERGPSSPSEQQYF
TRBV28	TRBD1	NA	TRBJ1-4	TGTGCCAGCAGTAAAAGGACAGGGGGCAGTGAAAAACTGTTTTTT	CASSKRTGGSEKLFF
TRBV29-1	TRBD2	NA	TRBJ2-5	TGCAGCGTCCTTAGCGGGAGTGAGACCCAGTACTTC	CSVLSGSETQYF
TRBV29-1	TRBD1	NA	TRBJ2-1	TGCAGCGGCGGACAGGGATCATACAATGAGCAGTTCTTC	CSGGQGSYNEQFF
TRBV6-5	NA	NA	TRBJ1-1	TGTGCCAGCAGCCGAGGGAAGGACGCTGAAGCTTTCTTT	CASSRGKDAEAFF
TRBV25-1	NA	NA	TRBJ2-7	TGTGCCAGCAGTGTCTCGCCCTCCTACGAGCAGTACTTC	CASSVSPSYEQYF
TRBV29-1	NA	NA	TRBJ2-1	TGCAGCGTTGGCACAGGGTACAATGAGCAGTTCTTC	CSVGTGYNEQFF
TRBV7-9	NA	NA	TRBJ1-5	TGTGCCAGCAGCTCGGGAGGAGCTGGGAATCAGCCCCAGCATTTT	CASSSGGAGNQPQHF
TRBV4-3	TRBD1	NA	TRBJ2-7	TGCGCCAGCAGCCTCCGACAGGGAAGGACCTACGAGCAGTACTTC	CASSLRQGRTYEQYF
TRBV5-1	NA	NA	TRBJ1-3	TGCGCCAGCAGCCCCCCTGGGAGCCGAGGCACCATATATTTT	CASSPPGSRGTIYF
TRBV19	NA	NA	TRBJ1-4	TGTGCCAGTAGTATGAATAAAAGGGCTGCCGAAGGGGAAAAACTGTTTTTT	CASSMNKRAAEGEKLFF
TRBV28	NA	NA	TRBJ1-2	TGTGCCAGCAGTGGGGGGGGACACTTTTATGGCTACACCTTC	CASSGGGHFYGYTF